Presented here are 13 T cell receptor beta chains from one specimen sequenced in a study of identical twins. In TCRdb, the 5' RACE reads were re-called with MiXCR into one record per CDR3 protein. Among hundreds of thousands of distinct CDR3 sequences, approximately 20% were seen once, and the ten largest hold around 0.48%. These data were likewise used in another study, on yellow fever vaccine responses in identical twins.

Material for sequencing was CD4+ T cells sorted from blood. Receptors originate from a woman under 30 in good health.

This clonotype has only a few counts. The rearrangement uses TRBV18 and TRBJ2-1, with a possible D match to TRBD1 (5 bases). The CDR3 has 14 amino acids. Between the trimmed V and J ends, which lost 10 bases and 6 bases, there was a span of 19 bases. Looked up from germline, CDR1 is KGHSH and CDR2 is LQKENI. The CDR3 nucleotides are TGTGCCACCCAGCTCGTGGCAGGGATCAATGAGCAGTTCTTC. Translation: CATQLVAGINEQFF. The whole variable domain, filled in from reference TRBV18 and TRBJ2-1, reads NAGVMQNPRHLVRRRGQEARLRCSPMKGHSHVYWYRQLPEEGLKFMVYLQKENIIDESGMPKERFSAEFPKEGPSILRIQQVVRGDSAAYFCATQLVAGINEQFFGPGTRLTVL.

The chain uses TRBV5-1 and TRBJ2-7, with a possible D match to TRBD1 (5 bases). The V end was cut by 4 bases, the J end by 2 bases, with 16 bases between. CDR3 length equals 15 residues. Germline CDR1 is SGHRS and CDR2 is YFSETQ. CDR3 bases: TGCGCCAGCAGCCAGGGTGGTAGCCCAACCTACGAGCAGTACTTC. Protein: CASSQGGSPTYEQYF.

This clonotype was detected a few times. The CDR3 is CASSTGTAYYNEQFF. CDR3 nucleotides: TGTGCCAGCAGCACAGGGACAGCGTATTACAATGAGCAGTTCTTC. This sequence joins TRBV11-2 and TRBJ2-1; 7 nucleotides line up with TRBD1. J gave up 4 bases and V 5 bases, and 8 bases lay outside the gene matches. Germline V gene data show CDR1 as SGHAT and CDR2 as FQNNGV. The CDR3 extends over 15 amino acids.

The chain combines TRBV24-1 with TRBJ2-5, with TRBD1 matching 7 bases. The germline CDR1 and CDR2 sequences are KGHDR and SFDVKD. The ends lost 7 bases at V and 1 base at J; junction bases unmatched: 2. This CDR3 comprises 13 residues. DNA of the CDR3: TGTGCCACCAGAGGGACAGCCCAAGAGACCCAGTACTTC. This translates into CATRGTAQETQYF.

The chain employs TRBV7-2 and TRBJ2-7; D is perhaps TRBD2 (5 bases). This CDR3 is 14 amino acids long. Germline values: CDR1 SGHTA, CDR2 FQGNSA. The ends were cut back, 5 bases at V and 3 bases at J, with 14 bases in the middle. In DNA, the CDR3 is TGTGCCAGCAGCCCGCTAGCAGGAGGCTACGAGCAGTACTTC. Its translation: CASSPLAGGYEQYF.

The chain carries TRBV5-1 and TRBJ1-3, with D uncertain. This CDR3 comprises 16 residues. Trimming shortened V by 0 bases and J by 0 bases, and 10 bases separated the two germline ends. Germline V gives CDR1 SGHRS, CDR2 YFSETQ. The CDR3 DNA sequence: TGCGCCAGCAGCTTGGCTGGAACTATCTCTGGAAACACCATATATTTT. Amino acids: CASSLAGTISGNTIYF.

The chain recombines TRBV5-1 with TRBJ2-7; 10 positions agree with TRBD2. The CDR3 runs 15 residues. V dropped 4 bases and J dropped 4; count of bases not matched to a gene: 8. From germline, CDR1 is SGHRS and CDR2 YFSETQ. CDR3 nucleotide sequence: TGCGCCAGCAGCCCGCCCTTAGCGGGAGGTTACGAGCAGTACTTC. It encodes CASSPPLAGGYEQYF.

This rearrangement joins TRBV18 to TRBJ2-1; possible D gene TRBD1, 6 bases. Germline CDR1 and CDR2: KGHSH and LQKENI. The V gene lost 3 bases and the J gene lost 8 bases, with 11 bases spanning the gap. CDR3 length: 13 residues. CDR3: CASSPVRGYEQFF. Here the CDR3 DNA reads TGTGCCAGCTCACCGGTCAGGGGTTATGAGCAGTTCTTC.

V is TRBV12-3 or TRBV12-4 and J is TRBJ2-2; TRBD1 is a possible D gene (6 bases). Trimming took off 8 bases at V and 5 bases at J, with 12 bases between the two ends. The CDR3 runs to 13 residues. The CDR3 DNA follows: TGTGCCAGCGGCACAGGGATAACCGGGGAGCTGTTTTTT. Amino acid sequence: CASGTGITGELFF.

V and J are TRBV10-3 and TRBJ2-3, with 8 positions matching TRBD2. Losses at the gene ends were 6 bases for V and 5 bases for J; bases not matched to a gene: 10. The germline V gene has CDR1 ENHRY and CDR2 SYGVKD. The CDR3 has 15 residues. The CDR3 coding sequence is TGTGCCATCAGCCCAGCGGGAGTTGCTGGAGATACGCAGTATTTT. It specifies CAISPAGVAGDTQYF.

The chain couples TRBV12-3 or TRBV12-4 to TRBJ2-1; D is unclear. V lost 7 bases and J 7 bases, leaving 23 bases between the germline ends. CDR3 size: 16 residues. The CDR3 region has the DNA TGTGCCAGCACCCCACGGGTCGAGTTATGGGGAAATGAGCAGTTCTTC. Amino acid sequence: CASTPRVELWGNEQFF.

The V call is TRBV12-3 or TRBV12-4, the J call TRBJ2-7; TRBD2 might be the D (5 bases). CDR3 length: 17 residues. V shed 5 bases and J shed 4 bases, with 24 bases lying between them. CDR3 bases: TGTGCCAGCAGTCCCCCCCGGAGGAGCGGAGAAGGATACGAGCAGTACTTC. Protein: CASSPPRRSGEGYEQYF.

The chain recombines TRBV19 with TRBJ2-2; 8 bases fit TRBD1. This CDR3 contains 15 residues. CDR1 is LNHDA, CDR2 SQIVND, per germline (reference sequence). V gave up 6 bases and J gave up 4 bases; unmatched junction bases: 7. CDR3 sequence: CASSADRGFTGELFF. CDR3 sequence (DNA): TGTGCCAGTAGCGCCGACAGGGGATTCACCGGGGAGCTGTTTTTT.